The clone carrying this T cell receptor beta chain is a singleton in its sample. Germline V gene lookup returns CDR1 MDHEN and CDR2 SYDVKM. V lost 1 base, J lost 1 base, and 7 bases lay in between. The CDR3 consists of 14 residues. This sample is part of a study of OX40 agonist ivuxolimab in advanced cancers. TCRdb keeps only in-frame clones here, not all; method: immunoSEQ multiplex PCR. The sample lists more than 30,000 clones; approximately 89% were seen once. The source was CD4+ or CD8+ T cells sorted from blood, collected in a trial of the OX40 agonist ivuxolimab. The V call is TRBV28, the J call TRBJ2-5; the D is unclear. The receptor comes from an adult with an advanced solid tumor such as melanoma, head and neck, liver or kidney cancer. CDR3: CASSLSPGQETQYF. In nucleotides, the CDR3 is TGTGCCAGCAGTTTATCGCCGGGCCAAGAGACCCAGTACTTC.